This T cell receptor (beta chain) is from a study of graft-versus-host responses after intestinal transplantation. Study-level background: Uniformly, recipients were administered anti-thymocyte globulin induction with subsequent tacrolimus and steroids for approximately three years.

The data were produced by immunoSEQ multiplex PCR, yet TCRdb's version contains in-frame clones alone and is incomplete. The sample has some 120,000 clones, approximately 94% seen once. About this clone itself: Its antigen remains unknown.

Points from the study as a whole: The marrow of recipients harbored GvH clones, and ileum or blood showed some of them first.

This TCR came from a human donor who was the organ donor for an intestinal transplant. Sequenced here: unstimulated CD4+ T cells sorted from spleen or lymph node cells, sampled before transplant.

CDR3 in amino acids: CASSRAGAGANVLTF. Written as DNA, the CDR3 is TGCGCCAGCAGCCGGGCAGGGGCTGGGGCCAACGTCCTGACTTTC. This chain uses TRBV5-1 with TRBJ2-6, with a tentative D call TRBD1 (6 bases). V lost 4 bases and J 2 bases, leaving 10 bases between the germline ends. CDR1 and CDR2 (germline): SGHRS, YFSETQ. This CDR3 has 15 amino acids.